This note documents a single TCR beta chain sequence. The antigen is undetermined. Pooled together were second doses at about 4 or about 12 weeks. This specimen comes from a study of T cell responses to AZD1222 COVID-19 vaccine. Findings and limits, study-wide: Donor demographics were predominantly white British with a female majority; clonal diversity may be underestimated. Baseline antibody screening turned up just a handful of seropositive AZD1222 recipients. Reports indicate that nearly half of spike-specific TCRs are directed at unmutated variant regions.

The protocol was immunoSEQ multiplex PCR, while the TCRdb copy is restricted to in-frame clones and leaves out a portion. Counted here are 75,000 to 85,000 clones, 90% occurring once; the ten biggest clones make up around 1.4%. The receptor was derived from an adult who received the AZD1222 COVID-19 vaccine. Source: peripheral blood, taken 28 days after the second AZD1222 dose.

CDR3 sequence: CASSTGTTNEKLFF. CDR3 sequence (DNA): TGCGCCAGCAGCACCGGGACGACTAATGAAAAACTGTTTTTT. This rearrangement joins TRBV5-1 to TRBJ1-4; possible D gene TRBD1, 5 bases. The CDR3 totals 14 residues. The germline CDR1 and CDR2 sequences are SGHRS and YFSETQ. The V and J ends lost 4 bases and 2 bases respectively, with 9 bases between them.